This T cell receptor (beta chain) is from a study of CD8 T cells in ankylosing spondylitis. The CDR3 sequence is 14 residues long. J was trimmed by 4 bases and V by 5 bases; bases with no gene match: 5. CDR1 is LNHDA, CDR2 SQIVND, per germline (reference sequence). Libraries of TCR beta came from quantitative 5'-RACE with molecular barcodes. Each CDR3 protein is one row after TCRdb ran MiXCR on the 5' RACE reads. The sample lists about 420,000 distinct CDR3 sequences; 20% to 25% were seen once. This clonotype was seen only a few times. Its antigen is still unknown. Study-wide results and caveats: Significantly higher representation of disease-linked clones was reported for matched ankylosing spondylitis synovial fluid. A TCR beta motif of roughly eight highly homologous variants appeared characteristic of ankylosing spondylitis blood. Reactive arthritis synovial fluid and blood previously showed some of these motif variants.

The TCR originated in a male donor with ankylosing spondylitis. Sequenced: blood, either unsorted or a sorted T cell fraction (not recorded which). The rearrangement uses TRBV19 and TRBJ2-1; TRBD2 aligns across 7 bases. CDR3 sequence: CASSVSGVYNEQFF. In nucleotides, the CDR3 is TGTGCCAGTAGTGTAAGCGGGGTGTACAATGAGCAGTTCTTC.